Listed here is a single T cell receptor beta chain. Produced via immunoSEQ multiplex PCR; TCRdb's table is partial and in-frame only. The table records about 260,000 clones, 86% of them present only once. The entry originates in a study of blood T cell repertoires in COVID-19. The CDR3 consists of 15 residues. The V gene's germline CDR1 is SNHLY and CDR2 FYNNEI. V was clipped by 5 bases and J by 3 bases; unmatched bases: 6. The receptor's source is a man aged 35 to 55 with active or convalescent COVID-19. Sequencing was performed on peripheral blood. V is TRBV2 and J is TRBJ1-4, with 7 positions matching TRBD1. The chain's CDR3 is CASSLSGQSNEKLFF. CDR3 DNA: TGTGCCAGCAGTCTCTCGGGACAGTCTAATGAAAAACTGTTTTTT.